This record concerns one TCR beta chain sequence. The source of the sample is a study of cytomegalovirus exposure and HLA in healthy donors. This CDR3 contains 14 residues. Germline CDR1 SGHRS, CDR2 YFSETQ. V lost 4 bases and J lost 9; bases outside the gene matches: 12. The study ran its PCR with 60 Vbeta and 13 Jbeta primers. Clones were sequenced by immunoSEQ multiplex PCR, and TCRdb holds only the in-frame ones, with some missing. Of about 190,000 clones in the sample, 70% to 90% were seen once. Sequencing used PBMCs. The source of this sequence is a woman younger than 35 in good health and CMV-seronegative. This chain connects TRBV5-1 to TRBJ2-7, with 8 bases matching TRBD1. CDR3 in DNA: TGCGCCAGCAGCATGGACAGGGTAAGGCTGTGGCAGTACTTC. This translates into CASSMDRVRLWQYF.